This T cell receptor beta chain emerged from a study of OX40 agonist ivuxolimab in advanced cancers. On the study more broadly: In this trial design, patients received ivuxolimab intravenously at 0.01 to 10 mg/kg every 2 weeks.

To note about this clone: The antigen is not known.

Findings and limits, study-wide: The study did not work out the antigen specificity of the expanded peripheral T cells. Low levels of normalized T-cell clonal expansion also appeared in some nonresponders.

This table comes from immunoSEQ multiplex PCR, and its TCRdb copy is limited to in-frame clones, with some not included. In the table there are tens of thousands of clones, around 87% of which are singletons. The V and J ends lost 3 bases and 8 bases respectively, with 13 bases between them. CDR1 SGHVS and CDR2 FQNEAQ come from the germline V gene. The CDR3 is made up of 13 amino acids. Patients had blood sampled at baseline and again on cycle 4 day 1 and cycle 7 day 1. The chain couples TRBV7-8 to TRBJ1-1, with unresolved D. The sequencing used CD4+ or CD8+ T cells sorted from blood, collected in a trial of the OX40 agonist ivuxolimab. The sequence derives from an adult with an advanced solid tumor such as melanoma, head and neck, liver or kidney cancer. The CDR3 sequence is CASSFFLGGEAFF. The CDR3 DNA follows: TGTGCCAGCAGCTTTTTTTTGGGAGGAGAAGCTTTCTTT.